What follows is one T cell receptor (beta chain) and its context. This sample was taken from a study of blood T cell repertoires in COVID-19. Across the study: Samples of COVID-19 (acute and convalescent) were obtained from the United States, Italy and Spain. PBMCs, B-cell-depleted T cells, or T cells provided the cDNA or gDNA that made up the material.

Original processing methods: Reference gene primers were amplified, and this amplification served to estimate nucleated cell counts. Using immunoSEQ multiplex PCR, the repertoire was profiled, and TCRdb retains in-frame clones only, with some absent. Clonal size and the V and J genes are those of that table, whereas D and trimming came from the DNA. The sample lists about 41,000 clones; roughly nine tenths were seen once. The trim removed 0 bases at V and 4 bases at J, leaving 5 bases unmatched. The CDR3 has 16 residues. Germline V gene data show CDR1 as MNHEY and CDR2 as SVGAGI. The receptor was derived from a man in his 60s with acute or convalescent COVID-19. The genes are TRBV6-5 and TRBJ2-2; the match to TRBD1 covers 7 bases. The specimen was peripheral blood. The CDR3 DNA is TGTGCCAGCAGTTACTCCGTCACAGGGGCCACCGGGGAGCTGTTTTTT. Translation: CASSYSVTGATGELFF.